This T cell receptor beta chain originates from a study of CD8 T cells in Susac syndrome. The V and J ends lost 4 bases and 4 bases respectively, with 14 bases between them. Germline loops: CDR1 LNHDA, CDR2 SQIVND (reference sequence). This CDR3 region has 14 residues. Reverse transcription of roughly 0.5 to 1 ug RNA used random hexamers. By means of immunoSEQ multiplex PCR, TCR beta CDR3 spanning 54 Vbeta and 13 Jbeta underwent amplification. From the immunoSEQ multiplex PCR reads, TCRdb called clonotypes with MiXCR, one entry per CDR3 protein. The sample comprises fewer than 200,000 distinct CDR3 sequences, approximately 95% of which are singletons, and about 0.15% rests with the top ten.

Sample: CD8+ T cells from PBMCs. V gene TRBV19 combines with J gene TRBJ2-7; the D is unclear. This receptor was taken from a human donor with multiple sclerosis. The CDR3 DNA follows: TGTGCCAGTAGTACCCTAGAGGTGCCATACGAGCAGTACTTC. It specifies CASSTLEVPYEQYF.